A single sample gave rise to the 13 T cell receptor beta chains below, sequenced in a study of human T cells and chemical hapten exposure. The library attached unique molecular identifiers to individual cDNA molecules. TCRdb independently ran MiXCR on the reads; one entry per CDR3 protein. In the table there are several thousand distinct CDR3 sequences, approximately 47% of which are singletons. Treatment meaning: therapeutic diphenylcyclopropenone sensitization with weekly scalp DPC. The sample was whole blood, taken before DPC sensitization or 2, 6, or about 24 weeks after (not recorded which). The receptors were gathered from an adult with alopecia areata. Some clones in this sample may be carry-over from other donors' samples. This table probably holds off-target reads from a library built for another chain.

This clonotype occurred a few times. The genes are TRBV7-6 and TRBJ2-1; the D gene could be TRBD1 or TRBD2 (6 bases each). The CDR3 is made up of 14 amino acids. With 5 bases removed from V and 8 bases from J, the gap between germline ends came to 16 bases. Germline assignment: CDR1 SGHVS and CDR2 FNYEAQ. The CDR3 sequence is CASSRSRGGDEQFF. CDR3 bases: TGTGCCAGCAGCCGATCCAGGGGAGGCGATGAGCAGTTCTTC.

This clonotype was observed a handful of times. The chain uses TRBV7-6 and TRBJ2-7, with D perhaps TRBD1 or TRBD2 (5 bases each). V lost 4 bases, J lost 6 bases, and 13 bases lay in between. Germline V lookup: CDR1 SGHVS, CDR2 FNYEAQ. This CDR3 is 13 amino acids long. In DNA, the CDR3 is TGTGCCAGCAGCTCCGGGACCCTCGGCGAGCAGTACTTC. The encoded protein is CASSSGTLGEQYF.

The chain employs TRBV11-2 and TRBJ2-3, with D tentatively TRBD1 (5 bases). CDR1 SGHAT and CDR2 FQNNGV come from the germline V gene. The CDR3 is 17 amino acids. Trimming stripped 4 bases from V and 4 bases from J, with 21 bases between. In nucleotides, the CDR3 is TGTGCCAGCAGCTCCCGTGGGGCAGGGATCGGCGCAGATACGCAGTATTTT. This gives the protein CASSSRGAGIGADTQYF.

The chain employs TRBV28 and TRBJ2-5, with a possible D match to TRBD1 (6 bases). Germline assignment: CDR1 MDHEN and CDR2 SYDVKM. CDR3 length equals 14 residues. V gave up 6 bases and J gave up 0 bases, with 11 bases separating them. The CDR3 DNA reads TGTGCCAGCAGGTTGAGGGGGAACCAAGAGACCCAGTACTTC. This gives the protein CASRLRGNQETQYF.

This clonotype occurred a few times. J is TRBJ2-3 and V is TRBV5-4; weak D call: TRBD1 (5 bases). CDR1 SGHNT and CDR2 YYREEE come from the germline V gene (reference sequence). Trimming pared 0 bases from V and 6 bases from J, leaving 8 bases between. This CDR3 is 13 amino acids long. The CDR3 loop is CASSLASGDTQYF. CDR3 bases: TGTGCCAGCAGCTTGGCCTCAGGGGATACGCAGTATTTT.

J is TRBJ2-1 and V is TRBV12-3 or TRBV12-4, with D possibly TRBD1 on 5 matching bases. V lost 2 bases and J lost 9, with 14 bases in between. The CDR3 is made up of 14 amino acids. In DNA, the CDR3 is TGTGCCAGCAGTTTAAACAGGCGGACCGGTGAGCAGTTCTTC. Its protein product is CASSLNRRTGEQFF.

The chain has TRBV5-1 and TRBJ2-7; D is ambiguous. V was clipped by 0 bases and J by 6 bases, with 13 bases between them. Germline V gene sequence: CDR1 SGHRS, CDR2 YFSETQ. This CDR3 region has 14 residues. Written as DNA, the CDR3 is TGCGCCAGCAGCTTGGCGGCTGCTTTTCCCGAGCAGTACTTC. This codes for CASSLAAAFPEQYF. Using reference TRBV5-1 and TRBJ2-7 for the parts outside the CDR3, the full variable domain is KAGVTQTPRYLIKTRGQQVTLSCSPISGHRSVSWYQQTPGQGLQFLFEYFSETQRNKGNFPGRFSGRQFSNSRSEMNVSTLELGDSALYLCASSLAAAFPEQYFGPGTRLTVT.

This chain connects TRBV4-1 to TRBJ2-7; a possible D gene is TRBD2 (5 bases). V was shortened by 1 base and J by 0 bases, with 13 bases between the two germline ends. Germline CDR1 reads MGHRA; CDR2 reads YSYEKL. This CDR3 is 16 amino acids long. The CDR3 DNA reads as TGCGCCAGCAGCCAAGTGTTGGCGGGCCGCTCCTACGAGCAGTACTTC. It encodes CASSQVLAGRSYEQYF.

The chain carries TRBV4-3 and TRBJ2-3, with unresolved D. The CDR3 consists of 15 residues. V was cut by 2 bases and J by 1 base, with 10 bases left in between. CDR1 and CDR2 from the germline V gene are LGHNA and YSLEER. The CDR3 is CASSQILGGTDTQYF. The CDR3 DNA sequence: TGCGCCAGCAGCCAAATTCTTGGGGGCACAGATACGCAGTATTTT.

The CDR3 sequence: CASSFNSQNYGYTF. DNA of the CDR3: TGTGCCAGCAGTTTCAATAGCCAAAACTATGGCTACACCTTC. V and J are TRBV12-3 or TRBV12-4 and TRBJ1-2; D call uncertain. The V end lost 3 bases, the J end lost 2 bases, and 10 bases lay between the germline ends. The CDR3 is made up of 14 amino acids.

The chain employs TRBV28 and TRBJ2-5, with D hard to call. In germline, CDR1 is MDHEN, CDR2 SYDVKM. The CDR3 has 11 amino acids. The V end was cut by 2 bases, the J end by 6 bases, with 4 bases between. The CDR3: CASSLKQTQYF. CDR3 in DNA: TGTGCCAGCAGTTTAAAGCAGACCCAGTACTTC.

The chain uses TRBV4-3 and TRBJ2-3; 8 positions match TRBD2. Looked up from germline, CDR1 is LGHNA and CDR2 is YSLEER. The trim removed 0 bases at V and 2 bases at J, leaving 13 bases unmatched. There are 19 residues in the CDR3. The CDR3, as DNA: TGCGCCAGCAGCCAAGATGTCGCGGCGGGGGGACCCCACACAGATACGCAGTATTTT. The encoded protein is CASSQDVAAGGPHTDTQYF.

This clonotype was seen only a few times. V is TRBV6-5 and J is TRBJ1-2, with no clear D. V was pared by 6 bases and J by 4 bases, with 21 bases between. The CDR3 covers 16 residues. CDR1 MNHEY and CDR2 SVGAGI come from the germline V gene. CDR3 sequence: CASSINTATTAYGYTF. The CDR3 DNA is TGTGCCAGCAGCATAAACACGGCGACTACAGCCTATGGCTACACCTTC.